The 10 T cell receptor beta chains below come from one sample, sequenced in a study of OX40 agonist ivuxolimab in advanced cancers. Some clones are missing from TCRdb's copy, which holds only in-frame ones; the method was immunoSEQ multiplex PCR. This sample has about 64,000 clones, with approximately 90% found just once. The source was CD4+ or CD8+ T cells sorted from blood, collected in a trial of the OX40 agonist ivuxolimab. These receptors all come from an adult with an advanced solid tumor such as melanoma, head and neck, liver or kidney cancer.

This rearrangement joins TRBV18 to TRBJ2-2; D gene ambiguous. Trimming pared 0 bases from V and 0 bases from J, leaving 8 bases between. CDR1 and CDR2 (germline): KGHSH, LQKENI. The CDR3 has 16 residues. The CDR3 region is CASSPPAATNTGELFF. As DNA, the CDR3 is TGTGCCAGCTCACCACCAGCAGCGACGAACACCGGGGAGCTGTTTTTT.

The J gene is TRBJ2-7, the V gene TRBV30; TRBD1 aligns across 10 bases. Germline CDR1 and CDR2: GTSNPN and SVGIG (reference sequence). The CDR3 sequence is 13 residues long. V shed 8 bases, J shed 3 bases, and the junction held 7 bases outside the gene matches. CDR3 protein: CARGGTGVYEQYF. As DNA, the CDR3 is TGTGCCCGCGGTGGGACAGGGGTCTACGAGCAGTACTTC.

The rearrangement joins TRBV30 to TRBJ1-5; 8 bases agree with TRBD1. The CDR3 is made up of 14 amino acids. Germline values: CDR1 GTSNPN, CDR2 SVGIG (reference sequence). Unmatched junction bases numbered 5, after V lost 5 bases and J lost 2 bases. The CDR3: CAWGGQGGNQPQHF. In nucleotides, the CDR3 is TGTGCCTGGGGTGGACAGGGAGGCAATCAGCCCCAGCATTTT.

The rearrangement joins TRBV10-3 to TRBJ2-1; tentatively, D is TRBD1 or TRBD2 (5 bases each). CDR1 is ENHRY, CDR2 SYGVKD, per germline. There are 15 residues in the CDR3. The V and J ends lost 2 bases and 0 bases respectively, with 8 bases between them. The CDR3 DNA sequence: TGTGCCATCAGTGAGCGGGGCGGCTCCTACAATGAGCAGTTCTTC. Translation gives CAISERGGSYNEQFF.

The rearrangement uses TRBV11-3 and TRBJ2-6; D tentatively fits TRBD1 or TRBD2 (5 bases each). Trimming left V 5 bases short and J 0 bases short, with 8 bases between. There are 15 residues in the CDR3. Germline V gene data show CDR1 as SGHNT and CDR2 as YENEEA. The CDR3 sequence: CASSRGYSGANVLTF. CDR3 coding DNA: TGTGCCAGCAGCCGGGGCTACTCTGGGGCCAACGTCCTGACTTTC.

The chain is built from TRBV5-4 and TRBJ2-3; 8 bases agree with TRBD2. V trimming: 3 bases; J trimming: 4 bases; junction bases outside the gene matches: 7. The germline V gene has CDR1 SGHNT and CDR2 YYREEE (reference sequence). There are 15 residues in the CDR3. The CDR3 sequence is CASSSGTRISDTQYF. The CDR3 DNA is TGTGCCAGCAGCTCCGGGACTAGGATCTCAGATACGCAGTATTTT.

This chain connects TRBV5-1 to TRBJ2-5; 9 bases map to TRBD1. This CDR3 comprises 16 residues. Per the germline V gene, CDR1 is SGHRS and CDR2 is YFSETQ. V shed 5 bases, J shed 3 bases, and the junction held 11 bases outside the gene matches. The CDR3 sequence: CASSGGTGFFEETQYF. The DNA of the CDR3 is TGCGCCAGCAGTGGAGGGACAGGGTTTTTTGAAGAGACCCAGTACTTC.

The chain joins TRBV6-1 to TRBJ2-2; TRBD2 matches at 8 bases. The CDR3 spans 14 residues. The V and J ends lost 11 bases and 8 bases, in that order; junction bases with no gene match: 13. Germline CDR1 MNHNS, CDR2 SASEGT. The CDR3 loop reads CACRTSPDPGELFF. The CDR3 bases are TGTGCCTGCCGGACTAGCCCTGACCCAGGGGAGCTGTTTTTT.

This sequence joins TRBV6-5 and TRBJ2-7; TRBD1 agrees at 8 bases. CDR1 MNHEY and CDR2 SVGAGI come from the germline V gene. Trimming took 6 bases from V and 0 from J; bases not matched to a gene: 4. The CDR3 totals 14 residues. This CDR3 reads CASRRTGPSYEQYF. DNA for the CDR3: TGTGCCAGCAGGAGGACAGGGCCCTCCTACGAGCAGTACTTC.

This chain links TRBV7-2 with TRBJ2-7; no clear D. The CDR3 extends over 13 amino acids. The germline V and J ends were trimmed by 1 base and 3 bases, with 7 bases remaining between them. Germline CDR1 and CDR2: SGHTA and FQGNSA. The CDR3 coding sequence is TGTGCCAGCAGCTTAGATGCGATCTACGAGCAGTACTTC. Residues: CASSLDAIYEQYF.